The clone carrying this T cell receptor (beta chain) was recorded a few times. Its antigen remains unidentified. The treatment here: some 20 received Ad26.COV2.S at low or high dose, single or two shots; roughly five received placebo; per-sample allocation not given. Day 63 after the first injection of vaccine or placebo was the sampling time. Participants' vaccine, an Ad26 vector, delivered Wuhan-strain SARS-CoV-2 spike. This specimen belongs to a study of Ad26.COV2.S vaccination and SARS-CoV-2 variants. Study-level information: The donor participated in the COV1001 trial, in its Ad26.COV2.S arm.

Study-level points and caveats: Total T cell responses may have been underestimated by the TCR breadth and depth analyses. Participants in the vaccine arm had higher spike-specific TCR breadth; placebo recipients had lower.

Assay used: immunoSEQ multiplex PCR; TCRdb lists only in-frame clones, some missing. The table lists 200,000 to 250,000 clones, around nine tenths of them singletons. This CDR3 comprises 14 residues. With V trimmed by 10 bases and J by 2 bases, 11 bases remained unmatched. CDR1 SNHLY and CDR2 FYNNEI come from the germline V gene. J is TRBJ2-7 and V is TRBV2; 7 bases are a match to TRBD1. The sequenced sample was peripheral blood, obtained in a trial of Ad26.COV2.S vaccine versus placebo. The sequence was collected from a person between 18 and 59 years old who received the Ad26.COV2.S COVID-19 vaccine or a placebo. The CDR3 is CAIGQVDSTYEQYF. CDR3 DNA sequence: TGTGCCATCGGACAGGTCGATTCCACCTACGAGCAGTACTTC.